Included here is one T cell receptor (beta chain) sequence, with context. This specimen comes from a study of blood T cell repertoires in COVID-19. Turning to the study itself: Some COVID-19 samples were acute and others convalescent; all came from the United States, Italy and Spain.

The assay was immunoSEQ multiplex PCR, and TCRdb's table has in-frame clones only and misses some. The repertoire holds roughly 73,000 clones, with around 86% as singletons. The specimen sequenced was peripheral blood. This TCR was recovered from a woman aged 80 or over with active or convalescent COVID-19.

The CDR3 is CASTGTGGQETQYF. The CDR3 DNA reads as TGTGCCAGTACAGGGACAGGGGGCCAAGAGACCCAGTACTTC. The chain uses TRBV2 and TRBJ2-5; 11 bases agree with TRBD1. Germline V lookup: CDR1 SNHLY, CDR2 FYNNEI. J lost 1 base, V lost 9 bases, and 4 bases had no gene match. The CDR3 runs 14 residues.